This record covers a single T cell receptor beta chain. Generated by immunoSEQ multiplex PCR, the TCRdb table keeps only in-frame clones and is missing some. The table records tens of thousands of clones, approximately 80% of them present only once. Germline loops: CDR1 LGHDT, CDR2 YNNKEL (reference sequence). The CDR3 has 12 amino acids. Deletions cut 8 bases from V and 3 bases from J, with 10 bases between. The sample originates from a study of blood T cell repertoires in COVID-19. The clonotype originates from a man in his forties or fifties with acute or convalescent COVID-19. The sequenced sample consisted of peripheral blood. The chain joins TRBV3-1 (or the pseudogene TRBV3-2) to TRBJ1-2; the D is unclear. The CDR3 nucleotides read TGTGCCAGCCAGGAGGCAGACTATGGCTACACCTTC. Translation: CASQEADYGYTF.